This entry lists 15 T cell receptor beta chains sequenced from one sample in a study of regulatory T cells in long-lasting Graves disease. This sample's time point: persistent/refractory GD, antithyroid drugs over 5 years with positive TRAb. The TCR library was prepared using RNA isolated from PBMCs. Through Arm-PCR of CDR3 regions and iRepertoire HTBI primers, TCR beta libraries were built. Via MiXCR, TCRdb re-called the multiplex PCR reads, giving one row per CDR3 protein. This sample has roughly 450,000 distinct CDR3 sequences, with 20% found just once. Material: peripheral blood mononuclear cells (PBMCs), obtained when the disease was refractory, from a patient treated with antithyroid drugs. Source of these receptors: a female donor with Graves disease.

This clonotype was counted many times. The CDR3 nucleotides are TGTGCGTTATACACCGGGGAGCTGTTTTTT. Amino acid sequence: CALYTGELFF. V is TRBV30 and J is TRBJ2-2, with D uncertain. CDR1 is GTSNPN, CDR2 SVGIG, per germline (reference sequence). CDR3 length equals 10 residues. Combining the CDR3 with reference TRBV30 and TRBJ2-2 gives the whole variable domain SQTIHQWPATLVQPVGSPLSLECTVEGTSNPNLYWYRQAAGRGLQLLFYSVGIGQISSEVPQNLSASRPQDRQFILSSKKLLLSDSGFYLCALYTGELFFGEGSRLTVL.

This clonotype came up a few times. One end of the junction fails to match germline, which may point to a read error. The chain joins TRBV6-1 to TRBJ2-7; D is perhaps TRBD1 (5 bases). Germline assignment: CDR1 MNHNS and CDR2 SASEGT. The CDR3 contains 10 residues. The CDR3 DNA is TGTGCCAGCGGAATACCCAAGGGGATTTTC. Translated, it gives CASGIPKGIF.

This clonotype was counted many times. The chain employs TRBV6-1 and TRBJ2-2; D is uncertain. CDR1 and CDR2 from the germline V gene are MNHNS and SASEGT. The CDR3 totals 13 residues. V dropped 4 bases and J dropped 3 bases, with 6 bases sitting between them. The CDR3 DNA is TGTGCCAGCAGTGCGATCCACACCGGGGAGCTGTTTTTT. As protein: CASSAIHTGELFF.

The chain employs TRBV28 and TRBJ1-1, with 7 positions matching TRBD1. The CDR3 length is 16 residues. The ends lost 6 bases at V and 5 bases at J; junction bases unmatched: 15. The germline gives CDR1 MDHEN, CDR2 SYDVKM. The CDR3: CASSPTLGQAPTEAFF. The CDR3 region has the DNA TGTGCCAGCAGCCCCACCCTCGGACAGGCTCCTACTGAAGCTTTCTTT.

At least ten counts were recorded for this clonotype. The gene calls are TRBV6-2 or TRBV6-3 and TRBJ2-7, with 8 bases lining up with TRBD1. The CDR3 is 15 residues long. V was pared by 5 bases and J by 6 bases, with 12 bases of the junction left unmatched. The V gene's germline CDR1 is MNHEY and CDR2 SVGEGT. The CDR3 region has the DNA TGTGCCAGCAGTCCACCCTTGTCAGGGGGCTTCGAGCAGTACTTC. This translates into CASSPPLSGGFEQYF.

This clonotype was counted many times. The chain employs TRBV29-1 and TRBJ1-2; D not certain. This CDR3 spans 15 amino acids. With 4 bases removed from V and 1 base from J, the gap between germline ends came to 16 bases. The V gene's germline CDR1 is SQVTM and CDR2 ANQGSEA. The CDR3 loop reads CSVVAPETLNYGYTF. CDR3 sequence (DNA): TGCAGCGTTGTTGCCCCAGAAACCCTTAACTATGGCTACACCTTC.

The rearrangement uses TRBV5-1 and TRBJ2-7; D is uncertain. Germline V gene sequence: CDR1 SGHRS, CDR2 YFSETQ. V was pared by 0 bases and J by 6 bases, with 16 bases between. There are 15 residues in the CDR3. As DNA, the CDR3 is TGCGCCAGCAGCTTGGATTCCGTCTCACTTCCCGAGCAGTACTTC. This translates into CASSLDSVSLPEQYF.

J is TRBJ1-2 and V is TRBV7-9, with TRBD1 matching over 8 bases. V gave up 4 bases and J gave up 4 bases; unmatched junction bases: 5. The CDR3 is 14 residues long. CDR1 is SEHNR and CDR2 is FQNEAQ in the germline V gene (reference sequence). In DNA, the CDR3 is TGTGCCAGCAGCTCGACAGGGGAGGGCTATGGCTACACCTTC. It specifies CASSSTGEGYGYTF.

The chain links TRBV20-1 to TRBJ2-5, with D possibly being TRBD1 or TRBD2 (5 bases each). CDR1 and CDR2 from the germline V gene are DFQATT and SNEGSKA (reference sequence). The CDR3 sequence is 14 residues long. Trimming removed 1 base at V and 5 bases at J, with 14 bases between. The CDR3 coding sequence is TGCAGTGCTAGAGTTACGGGGCGCAATGAGACCCAGTACTTC. Translating it yields CSARVTGRNETQYF.

In this sample, this clonotype turned up many times. V usage is TRBV6-1 and J usage is TRBJ1-1; D ambiguous. The CDR3 sequence is 12 residues long. Germline V CDR1 and CDR2: MNHNS, SASEGT. V was pared by 2 bases and J by 1 base, with 2 bases between. The CDR3 bases are TGTGCCAGCAGTGAATCGAACACTGAAGCTTTCTTT. Its translation is CASSESNTEAFF.

The chain recombines TRBV13 with TRBJ2-7, with TRBD2 identical over 16 bases. Germline values: CDR1 PRHDT, CDR2 FYEKMQ (reference sequence). The V segment lost 4 bases and the J segment 3 bases; nucleotides outside the gene matches: 9. This CDR3 region has 18 residues. The CDR3 loop is CASSSRGTSGRALYEQYF. DNA for the CDR3: TGTGCCAGCAGCTCCAGGGGGACTAGCGGGAGGGCCCTCTACGAGCAGTACTTC.

This clonotype was counted at least ten times. This chain's CDR3 is CASSLAGPGELFF. CDR3 bases: TGTGCCAGCAGTTTAGCTGGACCCGGGGAGCTGTTTTTT. The chain is built from TRBV12-3 or TRBV12-4 and TRBJ2-2; no firm D call. The CDR3 sequence is 13 residues long. The V and J ends lost 0 bases and 6 bases respectively, with 5 bases between them.

In this sample, this clonotype turned up many times. The chain joins TRBV29-1 to TRBJ1-2; no reliable D call. The CDR3 loop spans 13 amino acids. Germline V gives CDR1 SQVTM, CDR2 ANQGSEA. V lost 1 base to trimming and J lost 5 bases, with 11 bases between them. CDR3 bases: TGCAGCGTTGAAGTTTCCAGTCTGTATGGCTACACCTTC. Amino acid sequence: CSVEVSSLYGYTF.

This clonotype was counted at least ten times. The V gene is TRBV6-5, the J gene TRBJ1-1; no clear D. This CDR3 has 14 residues. Germline-derived CDR1 and CDR2 are MNHEY and SVGAGI. Trimming shortened V by 2 bases and J by 1 base, and 8 bases separated the two germline ends. CDR3 nucleotide sequence: TGTGCCAGCAGTTACGACGGGAAGAACACTGAAGCTTTCTTT. Encoded protein: CASSYDGKNTEAFF.

About this clonotype: Germline is not matched at one junction end, which may reflect a read error. This rearrangement joins TRBV28 to TRBJ1-6; D remains unclear. CDR1 and CDR2 (germline): MDHEN, SYDVKM. This CDR3 contains 14 residues. The CDR3 nucleotides read TGTGCCAGCAAGTTTGAAGGGCGTAGGCCACCCTTCCACTTT. It yields the protein CASKFEGRRPPFHF.